A selection of T cell receptor beta chains follows, all from one sample in a study of molecular identifiers for immune sequencing clone quantification. TCRdb processed the PCR reads anew with MiXCR; each CDR3 protein has one entry. The sample lists approximately 680,000 distinct CDR3 sequences; 25% were seen once. What was sequenced was naive CD8+ T cells from blood, with Jurkat cell RNA spiked in. The receptors originated from a human donor in good health. Some libraries in this study had Jurkat cell RNA spiked in. Both conserved end residues are part of each CDR3. Fields, in order: D gene, V gene, J gene, CDR3 length, clone size, CDR3 DNA, CDR3 protein. The D gene is left open where the match is weak. Rows may omit the clone size; those that give it use once, few, many or a size class.

D gene: NA
V gene: TRBV4-3
J gene: TRBJ2-7
CDR3 length: 16
clone size: few
CDR3 DNA: TGCGCCAGCAGCCCAGAGCTGCAGGGCCAGCGGAACGCGCAGTACTTC
CDR3 protein: CASSPELQGQRNAQYF

D gene: TRBD2
V gene: TRBV27
J gene: TRBJ2-3
CDR3 length: 15
clone size: NA
CDR3 DNA: TGTACCAGCAGTCTCCCAGGACTAGCTGCAGATACGCAGTATTTT
CDR3 protein: CTSSLPGLAADTQYF

D gene: TRBD2
V gene: TRBV27
J gene: TRBJ2-7
CDR3 length: 17
clone size: few
CDR3 DNA: TGTGCCAGCAGAGGAGACAGCGGGAGTTTGAGCTCCTACGAGCAGTACTTC
CDR3 protein: CASRGDSGSLSSYEQYF

D gene: TRBD1
V gene: TRBV19
J gene: TRBJ2-3
CDR3 length: 16
clone size: many
CDR3 DNA: TGTGCCAGTAGTATGACAGGGGGCACGGGCACAGATACGCAGTATTTT
CDR3 protein: CASSMTGGTGTDTQYF

D gene: TRBD2
V gene: TRBV12-3/TRBV12-4
J gene: TRBJ2-2
CDR3 length: 15
clone size: NA
CDR3 DNA: TGTGCCAGCAGTTTTGCGGGAGGAGGCACCGGGGAGCCGTTTTTT
CDR3 protein: CASSFAGGGTGEPFF

D gene: NA
V gene: TRBV29-1
J gene: TRBJ2-7
CDR3 length: 14
clone size: NA
CDR3 DNA: TGCAGCGTGGTGGGGGGCGATCAACTCCTCGAGCAGTACTTC
CDR3 protein: CSVVGGDQLLEQYF

D gene: TRBD2
V gene: TRBV27
J gene: TRBJ2-2
CDR3 length: 15
clone size: many
CDR3 DNA: TGTGCCAGCAGTTTCCTCCCAGCGGGGGCCGGGGAGCTGTTTTTT
CDR3 protein: CASSFLPAGAGELFF

D gene: NA
V gene: TRBV19
J gene: TRBJ2-2
CDR3 length: 17
clone size: many
CDR3 DNA: TGTGCCAGTAGTCCAGGGAGCGGCTGGCCGAACACCGGGGAGCTGTTTTTT
CDR3 protein: CASSPGSGWPNTGELFF

D gene: NA
V gene: TRBV5-1
J gene: TRBJ1-3
CDR3 length: 15
clone size: few
CDR3 DNA: TGCGCCAGCAGCCCCGGTCGGACCTCTGGAAACACCATATATTTT
CDR3 protein: CASSPGRTSGNTIYF

D gene: TRBD1
V gene: TRBV9
J gene: TRBJ2-7
CDR3 length: 14
clone size: NA
CDR3 DNA: TGTGCCAGCAGTATTGGACAGGGTCAATACGAGCAGTACTTC
CDR3 protein: CASSIGQGQYEQYF

D gene: NA
V gene: TRBV6-2/TRBV6-3
J gene: TRBJ2-2
CDR3 length: 17
clone size: NA
CDR3 DNA: TGTGCCAGCAGTTACGTCCCCGGGGGCCTGAACACCGGGGAGCTGTTTTTT
CDR3 protein: CASSYVPGGLNTGELFF

D gene: NA
V gene: TRBV27
J gene: TRBJ2-7
CDR3 length: 13
clone size: few
CDR3 DNA: TGTGCCAGCAGTTTATCGTTGGGGTTCGAGCAGTACTTC
CDR3 protein: CASSLSLGFEQYF

D gene: NA
V gene: TRBV12-3/TRBV12-4
J gene: TRBJ2-5
CDR3 length: 14
clone size: few
CDR3 DNA: TGTGCCAGTCACCCGGGGGTTCGACAAGAGACCCAGTACTTC
CDR3 protein: CASHPGVRQETQYF

D gene: NA
V gene: TRBV5-5
J gene: TRBJ1-5
CDR3 length: 15
clone size: many
CDR3 DNA: TGTGCCAGCAGCTTGGAAGGGACATATTATCAGCCCCAGCATTTT
CDR3 protein: CASSLEGTYYQPQHF

D gene: NA
V gene: TRBV6-5
J gene: TRBJ2-7
CDR3 length: 14
clone size: few
CDR3 DNA: TGTGCCAGCACTCCTGCGGGACTTTTCACCGAGCAGTACTTC
CDR3 protein: CASTPAGLFTEQYF

D gene: NA
V gene: TRBV6-2/TRBV6-3
J gene: TRBJ2-1
CDR3 length: 12
clone size: many
CDR3 DNA: TGTGCCAGCGGGGACTTCTACAATGAGCAGTTCTTC
CDR3 protein: CASGDFYNEQFF

D gene: TRBD1
V gene: TRBV7-9
J gene: TRBJ1-2
CDR3 length: 15
clone size: few
CDR3 DNA: TGTGCCAGCAGCTTAGCGGGACAGGACGCCTATGGCTACACCTTC
CDR3 protein: CASSLAGQDAYGYTF

D gene: NA
V gene: TRBV14
J gene: TRBJ2-7
CDR3 length: 12
clone size: NA
CDR3 DNA: TGTGCCAGCAGCTACTCTACGGGGGATCGCGGCTTC
CDR3 protein: CASSYSTGDRGF

D gene: NA
V gene: TRBV7-6
J gene: TRBJ2-7
CDR3 length: 14
clone size: NA
CDR3 DNA: TGTGCCAGCAGCACAGGAACAAGCCGCTACGAGCAGTACTTC
CDR3 protein: CASSTGTSRYEQYF

D gene: TRBD2
V gene: TRBV9
J gene: TRBJ2-3
CDR3 length: 16
clone size: few
CDR3 DNA: TGTGCCAGCAGCGAGGGGACTAGCGGGGACACAGATACGCAGTATTTT
CDR3 protein: CASSEGTSGDTDTQYF

D gene: NA
V gene: TRBV5-1
J gene: TRBJ2-7
CDR3 length: 17
clone size: once
CDR3 DNA: TGCGCCCGCAGCTTGAGGTTGGGGGGGGGCGGCGGTTCCGAGCAGTACTTC
CDR3 protein: CARSLRLGGGGGSEQYF

D gene: NA
V gene: TRBV27
J gene: TRBJ1-5
CDR3 length: 15
clone size: few
CDR3 DNA: TGTGCCAGCAGTCCTCTCCTGGGTCAAAATCAGCCCCAGCATTTT
CDR3 protein: CASSPLLGQNQPQHF